A selection of T cell receptor beta chains follows, all from one sample in a study of T cell responses to AZD1222 COVID-19 vaccine. The method was immunoSEQ multiplex PCR; TCRdb's version includes in-frame clones alone and lacks a portion of them. The sample yields some 120,000 clones, about nine tenths seen once. The material was peripheral blood, obtained on day 0 of AZD1222 vaccination. These receptors originate from an adult in good health. The CDR3 runs from the conserved cysteine through the conserved F or W. Fields, in order: clone size, V gene, J gene, D gene, CDR3 DNA, CDR3 protein. A D gene is named only where the DNA matches it firmly. Only some rows state a clone size, as once, few, many or a class for expanded clones.

few,TRBV10-2,TRBJ2-7,TRBD1,TGCGCCAGCAGTGAGTCTCGGACAGGGAAGGGCGAGCAGTACTTC,CASSESRTGKGEQYF
.,TRBV7-2,TRBJ2-4,TRBD1,TGTGCCAGCAGCCTGGGACAGGGCTGGGACATTCAGTACTTC,CASSLGQGWDIQYF
.,TRBV4-1,TRBJ2-7,.,TGCGCCAGCAGCCAAGAGGGTGTAGAGCAGTACTTC,CASSQEGVEQYF
.,TRBV3-1/TRBV3-2,TRBJ2-5,.,TGTGCCAGCAGCCAAGATTTGAAGACCCAGTACTTC,CASSQDLKTQYF
.,TRBV5-1,TRBJ2-5,.,TGCGCCAGCAGCTTGGAAAAGGCAGAGACCCAGTACTTC,CASSLEKAETQYF
once,TRBV5-4,TRBJ1-1,.,TGTGCCAGCAGCTTGGGAGGTAGTGGGAACACTGAAGCTTTCTTT,CASSLGGSGNTEAFF
.,TRBV27,TRBJ1-1,.,TGTGCCAGCAGTTTACCAGGGGCGGTGAACACTGAAGCTTTCTTT,CASSLPGAVNTEAFF
.,TRBV18,TRBJ2-5,TRBD2,TGTGCCAGCTCACCACGGACACGACTAGCGGGGACCCAGTACTTC,CASSPRTRLAGTQYF
.,TRBV14,TRBJ2-5,TRBD1,TGTGCCAGCAGCCGCAGGACAGGACAAGAGACCCAGTACTTC,CASSRRTGQETQYF
.,TRBV21-1,TRBJ1-5,.,TGTGCCAGCAGCAAAGCGCTTTCGGGGACAGGGCGTCAGCCCCAGCATTTT,CASSKALSGTGRQPQHF
once,TRBV6-5,TRBJ2-7,.,TGTGCCACCAAAATAGGGACAAACGAGCAGTACTTC,CATKIGTNEQYF